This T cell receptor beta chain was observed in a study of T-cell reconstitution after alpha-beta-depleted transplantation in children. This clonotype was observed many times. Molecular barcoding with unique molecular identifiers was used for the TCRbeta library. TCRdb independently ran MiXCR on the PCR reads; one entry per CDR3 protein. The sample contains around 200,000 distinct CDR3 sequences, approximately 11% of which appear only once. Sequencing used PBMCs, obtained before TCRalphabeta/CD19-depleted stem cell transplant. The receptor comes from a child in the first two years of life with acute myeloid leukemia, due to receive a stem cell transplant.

CDR3 sequence: CASSPTSGRATDTQYF. CDR3 bases: TGCGCCAGCAGCCCTACTAGCGGGAGGGCCACAGATACGCAGTATTTT. This chain links TRBV5-1 with TRBJ2-3, with 13 nucleotides matching TRBD2. CDR3 length: 16 residues. CDR1 and CDR2 from the germline V gene are SGHRS and YFSETQ. J was trimmed by 2 bases and V by 4 bases; bases with no gene match: 4.